Listed here are 23 T cell receptor beta chains from one sample, sequenced in a study of vaccination and CD4 T cells after COVID-19. For these receptors, no antigen is known. Treatment meaning: roughly ten-day PBMC culture with coronavirus spike peptide pools or control peptides (ViraFEST assay). CD4+ T cells that had been cultured provided DNA sequenced with the Oncomine TCR Beta short-read assay. One entry per CDR3 protein, called by TCRdb with MiXCR from the PCR reads. The data hold about 15,000 distinct CDR3 sequences, with roughly three fifths observed a single time. Sequenced: CD4+ T cells from blood, cultured in vitro. The receptors were sampled from a human donor who had recovered from COVID-19.

The chain carries TRBV11-3 and TRBJ2-5, with 9 bases aligning to TRBD2. CDR1 SGHNT and CDR2 YENEEA come from the germline V gene. The length of the CDR3 is 16 residues. V was clipped by 1 base and J by 1 base; unmatched bases: 4. The CDR3 DNA follows: TGTGCCAGCAGCTTAGTTGCGGGAGGGCCCCAAGAGACCCAGTACTTC. This translates into CASSLVAGGPQETQYF.

The genes are TRBV19 and TRBJ1-2; D may be TRBD1 (5 bases). Deletions cut 5 bases from V and 8 bases from J, with 18 bases between. The CDR3 totals 14 residues. From germline, CDR1 is LNHDA and CDR2 SQIVND (reference sequence). CDR3 loop: CASSSSEGPWGYTF. CDR3 sequence (DNA): TGTGCCAGTAGTTCCTCCGAGGGGCCTTGGGGCTACACCTTC.

The CDR3 nucleotides read TGTGCCACCAGTGCCAAGGGGGGCAACTATGGCTACACCTTC. This translates into CATSAKGGNYGYTF. The chain employs TRBV24-1 and TRBJ1-2; possibly TRBD1 for D (6 bases). The CDR3 extends over 14 amino acids. The V end lost 5 bases, the J end lost 2 bases, and 11 bases lay between the germline ends. Germline loops: CDR1 KGHDR, CDR2 SFDVKD.

This clonotype was counted a few times. V gene TRBV30 combines with J gene TRBJ1-2, with D perhaps TRBD1 (5 bases). With 3 bases removed from V and 8 bases from J, the gap between germline ends came to 19 bases. There are 14 residues in the CDR3. Germline V lookup: CDR1 GTSNPN, CDR2 SVGIG (reference sequence). The CDR3 here is CAWRGGGTSGGYTF. CDR3 nucleotides: TGTGCCTGGAGGGGCGGAGGTACCTCAGGGGGCTACACCTTC.

This clonotype has a handful of counts. V is TRBV12-3 or TRBV12-4 and J is TRBJ1-5; maybe TRBD1 (5 bases). With 7 bases removed from V and 4 bases from J, the gap between germline ends came to 11 bases. The length of the CDR3 is 13 residues. DNA for the CDR3: TGTGCCAGCACCCTATGGGGGAATCAGCCCCAGCATTTT. This sequence encodes CASTLWGNQPQHF.

The genes are TRBV19 and TRBJ1-1, with TRBD1 identical over 7 bases. In germline, CDR1 is LNHDA, CDR2 SQIVND (reference sequence). V was clipped by 4 bases and J by 2 bases; unmatched bases: 10. The CDR3 sequence is 16 residues long. The DNA of the CDR3 is TGTGCCAGTAGTAATACCTTACAGGGGCCAAACACTGAAGCTTTCTTT. Its protein is CASSNTLQGPNTEAFF.

The chain employs TRBV7-3 and TRBJ1-2, with TRBD1 identical over 8 bases. The germline gives CDR1 SGHTA, CDR2 FQGTGA. The CDR3 is 15 amino acids. The ends lost 5 bases at V and 4 bases at J; junction bases unmatched: 9. CDR3 loop: CASSPTGQAFYGYTF. The CDR3 nucleotides read TGTGCCAGCAGCCCCACGGGACAGGCGTTCTATGGCTACACCTTC.

The V and J genes are TRBV20-1 and TRBJ2-7; D gene ambiguous. The CDR3 consists of 14 residues. V lost 3 bases to trimming and J lost 3 bases, with 15 bases between them. CDR1 is DFQATT, CDR2 SNEGSKA, per germline (reference sequence). The CDR3 DNA follows: TGCAGTGCTAGCCCCATCGACACGTACTACGAGCAGTACTTC. Protein: CSASPIDTYYEQYF.

The V and J genes are TRBV27 and TRBJ2-7; 8 bases agree with TRBD1. The CDR3 loop spans 14 amino acids. Germline CDR1 MNHEY, CDR2 SMNVEV (reference sequence). J gave up 3 bases and V 5 bases, and 6 bases lay outside the gene matches. The CDR3 sequence: CASSLGQGYYEQYF. CDR3 nucleotide sequence: TGTGCCAGCAGTCTCGGACAGGGCTACTACGAGCAGTACTTC.

This clonotype was observed a handful of times. The J gene is TRBJ1-2, the V gene TRBV20-1; D is uncertain. V was shortened by 5 bases and J by 5 bases, with 9 bases between the two germline ends. The CDR3 spans 11 residues. The germline V gene has CDR1 DFQATT and CDR2 SNEGSKA (reference sequence). CDR3 amino acids: CSADSGYGYTF. In nucleotides, the CDR3 is TGCAGTGCTGATTCGGGGTATGGCTACACCTTC.

This clonotype was seen a handful of times. V usage is TRBV5-1 and J usage is TRBJ2-1; D not resolved. Germline CDR1 is SGHRS and CDR2 is YFSETQ. CDR3 length equals 13 residues. V gave up 0 bases and J gave up 4 bases, with 5 bases separating them. The CDR3 reads CASSLGSYNEQFF. CDR3 nucleotides: TGCGCCAGCAGCTTGGGTAGTTACAATGAGCAGTTCTTC.

The V call is TRBV20-1, the J call TRBJ1-5, with 7 bases fitting TRBD1. This CDR3 is 15 amino acids long. With 0 bases clipped from V and 4 bases from J, the junction kept 6 bases outside the gene matches. CDR1 and CDR2 from the germline V gene are DFQATT and SNEGSKA (reference sequence). In DNA form, the CDR3 reads TGCAGTGCTAGAGATGACAGGGAGTGGAATCAGCCCCAGCATTTT. Its translation is CSARDDREWNQPQHF.

V is TRBV27 and J is TRBJ1-1; 9 bases fit TRBD1. With 4 bases clipped from V and 7 bases from J, the junction kept 4 bases outside the gene matches. Germline V gene sequence: CDR1 MNHEY, CDR2 SMNVEV (reference sequence). The CDR3 is made up of 13 amino acids. The CDR3, as DNA: TGTGCCAGCAGTTCCGGACAGGGGAATGAAGCTTTCTTT. This codes for CASSSGQGNEAFF.

The chain is built from TRBV30 and TRBJ2-7, with D possibly matching TRBD2 (5 bases). Germline CDR1 is GTSNPN and CDR2 is SVGIG (reference sequence). V was cut by 2 bases and J by 3 bases, with 14 bases left in between. CDR3 length: 14 amino acids. CDR3 region: CAWSSVGKRYEQYF. The CDR3 DNA reads as TGTGCCTGGAGTTCGGTCGGGAAGCGCTACGAGCAGTACTTC.

This clonotype has a single count. The chain uses TRBV6-2 or TRBV6-3 and TRBJ2-5, with TRBD1 matching over 8 bases. The CDR3 contains 15 residues. Germline assignment: CDR1 MNHEY and CDR2 SVGEGT. The V and J ends lost 6 bases and 5 bases, in that order; junction bases with no gene match: 11. The DNA for the CDR3 is TGTGCCAGCAGACACGGAAGACAGGGGTTGGAGACCCAGTACTTC. Its translation: CASRHGRQGLETQYF.

The chain carries TRBV12-2 and TRBJ1-5. TRBV12-2 counts as a pseudogene. The CDR3 length is 14 residues. CDR3 in DNA: TGTGCAAGTCGCTTACTCGGTGGCTGGGAGCCCCAGCATTTT. This translates into CASRLLGGWEPQHF.

V and J are TRBV7-2 and TRBJ2-7, with TRBD2 as a possible D gene (6 bases). Germline V gene sequence: CDR1 SGHTA, CDR2 FQGNSA. This CDR3 is 14 amino acids long. V was clipped by 1 base and J by 3 bases, with 10 bases between them. The CDR3: CASSLGGVVYEQYF. The CDR3 DNA is TGTGCCAGCAGCTTAGGGGGGGTCGTCTACGAGCAGTACTTC.

The V call is TRBV2, the J call TRBJ1-5, with TRBD1 identical over 7 bases. V dropped 10 bases and J dropped 4; count of bases not matched to a gene: 7. CDR1 SNHLY and CDR2 FYNNEI come from the germline V gene. The CDR3 contains 13 residues. CDR3 protein: CATTGEWNQPQHF. In DNA, the CDR3 is TGTGCCACAACAGGGGAATGGAATCAGCCCCAGCATTTT.

This chain uses TRBV7-8 with TRBJ2-3; TRBD2 agrees at 7 bases. The ends lost 3 bases at V and 4 bases at J; junction bases unmatched: 4. CDR1 SGHVS and CDR2 FQNEAQ come from the germline V gene. The CDR3 has 14 residues. The CDR3 DNA reads TGTGCCAGCAGCTTCAACCTAGCGGCAGATACGCAGTATTTT. Its translation is CASSFNLAADTQYF.

This clonotype has a handful of counts. This rearrangement joins TRBV7-9 to TRBJ1-4, with unresolved D. The CDR3 covers 14 residues. Trimming stripped 2 bases from V and 8 bases from J, with 12 bases between. The germline gives CDR1 SEHNR, CDR2 FQNEAQ (reference sequence). Here the CDR3 reads CASSLSVGGEKLFF. DNA for the CDR3: TGTGCCAGCAGCTTATCCGTTGGAGGGGAAAAACTGTTTTTT.

This chain connects TRBV11-3 to TRBJ2-3; 7 bases align to TRBD2. Germline V gene lookup returns CDR1 SGHNT and CDR2 YENEEA. V was clipped by 0 bases and J by 0 bases; unmatched bases: 6. The CDR3 length is 17 residues. CDR3 sequence (DNA): TGTGCCAGCAGCTTAGACAGCAGCGGGACTAGCACAGATACGCAGTATTTT. Translation: CASSLDSSGTSTDTQYF.

V and J are TRBV12-3 or TRBV12-4 and TRBJ2-5, with a tentative D call TRBD2 (6 bases). Trimming took 5 bases from V and 5 from J, leaving 15 bases between them. This CDR3 contains 14 residues. CDR3 DNA: TGTGCCAGCAGTCGGGACTCCGGATGGGAGACCCAGTACTTC. Translating it yields CASSRDSGWETQYF.

This chain joins TRBV20-1 and TRBJ1-2, with 7 bases matching TRBD1. The ends lost 0 bases at V and 1 base at J; junction bases unmatched: 8. CDR3 size: 16 residues. CDR1 DFQATT and CDR2 SNEGSKA come from the germline V gene (reference sequence). The CDR3, as DNA: TGCAGTGCTAGAGATACCATCCAGGGGGGTAACTATGGCTACACCTTC. Its translation: CSARDTIQGGNYGYTF.